The 25 T cell receptor beta chains presented below share a single source sample, sequenced in a study of cytomegalovirus exposure and HLA in healthy donors. Profiling relied on immunoSEQ multiplex PCR, and the TCRdb table lists in-frame clones only, not all of them. The data contain 200,000 to 250,000 clones, over 65% of them seen just once; the ten biggest clones take up 4.5% to 6%. The specimen sequenced was PBMCs. The receptor source for this set is a woman younger than 30 in good health and CMV-seronegative.

The V and J genes are TRBV27 and TRBJ2-2; 11 nucleotides line up with TRBD1. Losses at the gene ends were 4 bases for V and 6 bases for J; bases not matched to a gene: 10. The germline gives CDR1 MNHEY, CDR2 SMNVEV (reference sequence). This CDR3 is built from 17 residues. The CDR3 region has the DNA TGTGCCAGCAGTTCCCCCTGGACAGGGGGCGAAGCCGGGGAGCTGTTTTTT. It encodes CASSSPWTGGEAGELFF.

V and J are TRBV28 and TRBJ2-7; D perhaps matches TRBD1 (5 bases). The length of the CDR3 is 15 residues. Per germline, CDR1 MDHEN and CDR2 SYDVKM. The germline V and J ends were trimmed by 5 bases and 0 bases, with 14 bases remaining between them. The CDR3 sequence is CASSNTRVSSYEQYF. The DNA of the CDR3 is TGTGCCAGCAGTAATACCAGGGTGAGCTCCTACGAGCAGTACTTC.

The chain has TRBV29-1 and TRBJ2-1; 10 bases match TRBD2. Germline loops: CDR1 SQVTM, CDR2 ANQGSEA. V lost 2 bases and J lost 5; bases outside the gene matches: 6. The CDR3 is 15 residues long. CDR3 sequence reads: CSVELLAGENNEQFF. The CDR3, as DNA: TGCAGCGTTGAACTTCTAGCGGGGGAAAACAATGAGCAGTTCTTC.

The chain is built from TRBV5-1 and TRBJ1-1; D remains unclear. Germline V gene sequence: CDR1 SGHRS, CDR2 YFSETQ. The CDR3 is 14 residues long. The V gene lost 3 bases and the J gene lost 0 bases, with 9 bases spanning the gap. The CDR3 reads CASSWSSVNTEAFF. The CDR3 DNA reads TGCGCCAGCAGCTGGTCCTCAGTGAACACTGAAGCTTTCTTT.

The J gene is TRBJ2-7, the V gene TRBV18; D gene uncertain. CDR1 and CDR2 from the germline V gene are KGHSH and LQKENI. V was pared by 2 bases and J by 3 bases, with 8 bases between. CDR3 length: 13 residues. As DNA, the CDR3 is TGTGCCAGCTCACCAGATCGCAACTACGAGCAGTACTTC. This encodes CASSPDRNYEQYF.

The V and J genes are TRBV7-6 and TRBJ2-7, with a possible D match to TRBD1 (7 bases). V lost 5 bases and J 3 bases, leaving 14 bases between the germline ends. The CDR3 has 14 residues. Looked up from germline, CDR1 is SGHVS and CDR2 is FNYEAQ. The CDR3 spells CASSPGQEGYEQYF. Here the CDR3 DNA reads TGTGCCAGCAGCCCCGGACAGGAGGGCTACGAGCAGTACTTC.

This clone was counted a few times. The CDR3 protein is CASSYQTYNEQFF. The CDR3 DNA follows: TGTGCCAGCAGCTATCAAACTTACAATGAGCAGTTCTTC. The V call is TRBV7-9, the J call TRBJ2-1, with D uncertain. The germline CDR1 and CDR2 sequences are SEHNR and FQNEAQ (reference sequence). This CDR3 region has 13 residues. V lost 4 bases and J lost 4, with 8 bases in between.

The rearrangement joins TRBV5-1 to TRBJ1-1; D not resolved. This CDR3 comprises 13 residues. V was trimmed by 4 bases and J by 6 bases, leaving 13 bases between them. Looked up from germline, CDR1 is SGHRS and CDR2 is YFSETQ. The CDR3 sequence: CASSRGNLAEAFF. In nucleotides, the CDR3 is TGCGCCAGCAGCCGAGGTAATTTGGCTGAAGCTTTCTTT.

The chain joins TRBV27 to TRBJ2-7, with 8 bases lining up with TRBD1. CDR1 and CDR2 (germline): MNHEY, SMNVEV (reference sequence). V was pared by 8 bases and J by 2 bases, with 17 bases of the junction left unmatched. CDR3 length: 17 amino acids. For the CDR3, the DNA is TGTGCCAGCCCAACCCATCAGGGGGCGCATCGCCCCTACGAGCAGTACTTC. This codes for CASPTHQGAHRPYEQYF.

The chain combines TRBV2 with TRBJ1-3; 8 bases fit TRBD1. This CDR3 region has 14 residues. Per the germline V gene, CDR1 is SNHLY and CDR2 is FYNNEI. V gave up 10 bases and J gave up 2 bases; unmatched junction bases: 7. The CDR3 here is CANSQGGTGNTIYF. The CDR3, as DNA: TGTGCCAACTCACAGGGGGGGACTGGAAACACCATATATTTT. Looking up the rest from reference TRBV2 and TRBJ1-3 gives the full variable domain: EPEVTQTPSHQVTQMGQEVILRCVPISNHLYFYWYRQILGQKVEFLVSFYNNEISEKSEIFDDQFSVERPDGSNFTLKIRSTKLEDSAMYFCANSQGGTGNTIYFGEGSWLTVV.

The V call is TRBV18, the J call TRBJ2-7; 10 nucleotides match TRBD1. This CDR3 has 15 residues. The junction had 2 bases not matched to a gene; V was cut back by 3 bases and J by 0 bases. Per the germline V gene, CDR1 is KGHSH and CDR2 is LQKENI. In DNA form, the CDR3 reads TGTGCCAGCTCACCCGGGACAGGGGCCTCCTACGAGCAGTACTTC. Its protein is CASSPGTGASYEQYF.

The rearrangement uses TRBV9 and TRBJ2-1; D possibly matches TRBD1 or TRBD2 (6 bases each). Trimming shortened V by 2 bases and J by 6 bases, and 18 bases separated the two germline ends. The germline CDR1 and CDR2 sequences are SGDLS and YYNGEE. This CDR3 has 16 amino acids. CDR3 protein: CASSVPAKPGANEQFF. The CDR3 region has the DNA TGTGCCAGCAGCGTCCCGGCCAAGCCGGGGGCCAATGAGCAGTTCTTC.

The CDR3 reads CSVEDRGGYGYTF. CDR3 DNA: TGCAGCGTTGAAGACAGGGGGGGCTATGGCTACACCTTC. The J gene is TRBJ1-2, the V gene TRBV29-1; the match to TRBD1 covers 7 bases. The CDR3 totals 13 residues. Germline V gene lookup returns CDR1 SQVTM and CDR2 ANQGSEA. V lost 0 bases to trimming and J lost 4 bases; unmatched junction nucleotides: 2.

The genes are TRBV30 and TRBJ1-5; a weak D match, TRBD1 (5 bases). Germline CDR1 and CDR2: GTSNPN and SVGIG (reference sequence). With 2 bases removed from V and 4 bases from J, the gap between germline ends came to 9 bases. The CDR3 loop spans 13 amino acids. The CDR3 protein is CAWSLQENQPQHF. The CDR3 DNA reads as TGTGCCTGGAGTTTACAGGAGAATCAGCCCCAGCATTTT.

The rearrangement joins TRBV29-1 to TRBJ1-1; maybe TRBD1 (6 bases). Germline V gives CDR1 SQVTM, CDR2 ANQGSEA. This CDR3 contains 14 residues. Trimming took off 1 base at V and 4 bases at J, with 13 bases between the two ends. The CDR3 protein is CSVEVATGGTEAFF. The CDR3 nucleotides are TGCAGCGTTGAAGTTGCGACAGGAGGCACTGAAGCTTTCTTT.

The chain employs TRBV5-6 and TRBJ2-1; 12 positions match TRBD2. CDR1 is SGHDT and CDR2 is YYEEEE in the germline V gene. The V and J ends lost 6 bases and 6 bases, in that order; junction bases with no gene match: 7. The CDR3 covers 15 residues. The CDR3 nucleotides are TGTGCCAGCAAGACTAGCGGGAGTAGGGGCAATGAGCAGTTCTTC. This encodes CASKTSGSRGNEQFF.

The chain has TRBV4-1 and TRBJ2-5; 9 bases match TRBD2. V lost 7 bases and J lost 1; bases outside the gene matches: 10. Germline lookup yields CDR1 MGHRA and CDR2 YSYEKL. This CDR3 has 16 residues. For the CDR3, the DNA is TGCGCCAGCACCCCGGGAAGCGGGGGGTTCCAAGAGACCCAGTACTTC. As protein: CASTPGSGGFQETQYF.

The chain carries TRBV7-2 and TRBJ2-7, with D possibly TRBD1 on 7 matching bases. Germline V gene sequence: CDR1 SGHTA, CDR2 FQGNSA. Trimming left V 5 bases short and J 2 bases short, with 16 bases between. The CDR3 totals 15 residues. The CDR3 DNA is TGTGCCAGCAGCGACCACAGGGGACTCGCCTACGAGCAGTACTTC. Protein: CASSDHRGLAYEQYF. The complete variable domain, with remaining parts taken from reference TRBV7-2 and TRBJ2-7, reads GAGVSQSPSNKVTEKGKDVELRCDPISGHTALYWYRQSLGQGLEFLIYFQGNSAPDKSGLPSDRFSAERTGGSVSTLTIQRTQQEDSAVYLCASSDHRGLAYEQYFGPGTRLTVT.

The rearrangement joins TRBV29-1 to TRBJ2-7; the D is unclear. Germline V gene sequence: CDR1 SQVTM, CDR2 ANQGSEA. V was pared by 6 bases and J by 0 bases, with 9 bases between. The CDR3 runs 12 residues. This chain's CDR3 is CSVPGPSYEQYF. DNA of the CDR3: TGCAGCGTCCCCGGGCCCTCCTACGAGCAGTACTTC.

The CDR3 DNA sequence: TGTGCCAGCAGCCTAGCCCCGACAGGGAAGGTAGGGACCTACGAGCAGTACTTC. Encoded protein: CASSLAPTGKVGTYEQYF. The chain combines TRBV27 with TRBJ2-7, with 7 bases that match TRBD1. This CDR3 is built from 18 residues. The germline CDR1 and CDR2 sequences are MNHEY and SMNVEV (reference sequence). V lost 6 bases, J lost 2 bases, and 19 bases stayed unmatched.

The chain joins TRBV6-5 to TRBJ2-2; D uncertain. The CDR3 is 13 amino acids. Trimming took off 5 bases at V and 1 base at J, with 5 bases between the two ends. The germline CDR1 and CDR2 sequences are MNHEY and SVGAGI. DNA of the CDR3: TGTGCCAGCAGTCTCGTGAACACCGGGGAGCTGTTTTTT. Translated: CASSLVNTGELFF.

The chain uses TRBV27 and TRBJ2-1; 12 bases match TRBD2. The CDR3 sequence is 15 residues long. CDR1 is MNHEY and CDR2 is SMNVEV in the germline V gene (reference sequence). Trimming took 1 base from V and 11 from J; bases not matched to a gene: 6. Written as DNA, the CDR3 is TGTGCCAGCAGTTTATTGACTAGCGGGGGCCGGAAGCAGTTCTTC. This encodes CASSLLTSGGRKQFF.

The chain recombines TRBV28 with TRBJ2-7; TRBD1 or TRBD2 may be the D gene (5 bases each). The CDR3 sequence is 12 residues long. Germline V gene lookup returns CDR1 MDHEN and CDR2 SYDVKM. The V end lost 7 bases, the J end lost 1 base, and 8 bases lay between the germline ends. The CDR3 coding sequence is TGTGCCAGCACGGGGCGGTCCTACGAGCAGTACTTC. Translated: CASTGRSYEQYF.

The chain links TRBV5-1 to TRBJ1-1, with D perhaps matching TRBD1 (5 bases). V lost 0 bases to trimming and J lost 2 bases, with 11 bases between them. Per germline, CDR1 SGHRS and CDR2 YFSETQ. CDR3 length: 15 amino acids. The CDR3 nucleotides read TGCGCCAGCAGCTTGGGACAGAAAGCTAACACTGAAGCTTTCTTT. Its protein is CASSLGQKANTEAFF.

This rearrangement joins TRBV6-6 to TRBJ2-7; 7 bases map to TRBD1. This CDR3 is built from 14 residues. The junction had 8 bases not matched to a gene; V was cut back by 5 bases and J by 4 bases. CDR1 is MNHNY, CDR2 SVGAGI, per germline (reference sequence). CDR3 amino acids: CASSLSTGPYEQYF. The CDR3 DNA is TGTGCCAGCAGTCTTTCGACAGGGCCTTACGAGCAGTACTTC.